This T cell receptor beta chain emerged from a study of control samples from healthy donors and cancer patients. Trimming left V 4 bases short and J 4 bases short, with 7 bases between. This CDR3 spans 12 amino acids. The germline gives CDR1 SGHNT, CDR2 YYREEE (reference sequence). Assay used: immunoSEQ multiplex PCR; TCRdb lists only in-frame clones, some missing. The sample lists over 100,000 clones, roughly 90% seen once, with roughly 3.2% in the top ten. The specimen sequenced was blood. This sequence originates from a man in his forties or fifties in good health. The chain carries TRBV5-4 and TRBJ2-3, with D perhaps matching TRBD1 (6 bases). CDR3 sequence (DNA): TGTGCCAGCAGCGCAGGGGCAGATACGCAGTATTTT. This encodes CASSAGADTQYF.